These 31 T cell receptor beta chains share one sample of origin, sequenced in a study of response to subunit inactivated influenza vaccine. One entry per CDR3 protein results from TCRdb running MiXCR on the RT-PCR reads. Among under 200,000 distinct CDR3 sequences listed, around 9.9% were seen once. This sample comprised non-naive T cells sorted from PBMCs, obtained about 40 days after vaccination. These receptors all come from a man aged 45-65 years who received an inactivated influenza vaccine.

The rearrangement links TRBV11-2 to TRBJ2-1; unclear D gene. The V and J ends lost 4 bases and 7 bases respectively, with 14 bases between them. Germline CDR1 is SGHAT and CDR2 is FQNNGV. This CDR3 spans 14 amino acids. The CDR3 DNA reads TGTGCCAGCAGCTCCCTCAGATGGCCAAATGAGCAGTTCTTC. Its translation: CASSSLRWPNEQFF.

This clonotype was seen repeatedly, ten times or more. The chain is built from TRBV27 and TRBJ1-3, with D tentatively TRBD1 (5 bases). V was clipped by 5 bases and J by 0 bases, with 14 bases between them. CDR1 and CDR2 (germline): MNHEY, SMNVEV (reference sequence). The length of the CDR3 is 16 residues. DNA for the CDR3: TGTGCCAGCAGTAGGGGACCTCTTAACTCTGGAAACACCATATATTTT. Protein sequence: CASSRGPLNSGNTIYF.

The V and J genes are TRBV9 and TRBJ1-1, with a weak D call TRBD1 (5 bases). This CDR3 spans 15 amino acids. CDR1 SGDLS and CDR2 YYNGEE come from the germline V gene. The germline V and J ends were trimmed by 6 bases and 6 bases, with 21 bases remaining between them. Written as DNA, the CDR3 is TGTGCCAGCAAGAGAGGCGACCGGGGGACCTCTGAAGCTTTCTTT. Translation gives CASKRGDRGTSEAFF.

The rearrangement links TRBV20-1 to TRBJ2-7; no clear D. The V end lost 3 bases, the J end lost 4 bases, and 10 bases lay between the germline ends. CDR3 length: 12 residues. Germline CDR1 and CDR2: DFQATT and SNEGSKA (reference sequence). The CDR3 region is CSARQSLYEQYF. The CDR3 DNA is TGCAGTGCTAGGCAGAGCCTATACGAGCAGTACTTC.

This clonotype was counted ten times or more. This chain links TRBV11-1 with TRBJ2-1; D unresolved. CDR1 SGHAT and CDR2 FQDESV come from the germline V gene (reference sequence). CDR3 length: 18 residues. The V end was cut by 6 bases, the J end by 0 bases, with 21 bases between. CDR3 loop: CASSQGRPSSFSYNEQFF. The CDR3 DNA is TGTGCCAGCAGTCAAGGCAGGCCTTCCTCCTTCTCCTACAATGAGCAGTTCTTC.

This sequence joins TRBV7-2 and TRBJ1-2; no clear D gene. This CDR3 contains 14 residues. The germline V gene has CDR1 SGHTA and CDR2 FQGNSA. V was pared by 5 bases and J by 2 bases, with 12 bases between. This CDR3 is CASSPTVSNYGYTF. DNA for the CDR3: TGTGCCAGCAGCCCGACTGTATCCAACTATGGCTACACCTTC.

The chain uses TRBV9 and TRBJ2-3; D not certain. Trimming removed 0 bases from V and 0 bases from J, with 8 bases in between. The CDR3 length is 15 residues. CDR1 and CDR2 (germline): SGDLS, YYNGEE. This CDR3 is CASSVVDGSTDTQYF. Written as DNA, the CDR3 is TGTGCCAGCAGCGTAGTTGATGGCAGCACAGATACGCAGTATTTT.

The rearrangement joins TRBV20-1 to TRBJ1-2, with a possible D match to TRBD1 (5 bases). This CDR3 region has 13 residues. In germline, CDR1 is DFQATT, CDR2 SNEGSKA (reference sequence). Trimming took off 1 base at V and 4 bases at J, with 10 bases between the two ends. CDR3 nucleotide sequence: TGCAGTGCTAGAGTAACGACAGCCTATGGCTACACCTTC. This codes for CSARVTTAYGYTF.

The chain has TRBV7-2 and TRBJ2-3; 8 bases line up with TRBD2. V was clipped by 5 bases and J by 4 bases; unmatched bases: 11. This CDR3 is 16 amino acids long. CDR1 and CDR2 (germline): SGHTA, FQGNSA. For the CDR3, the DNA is TGTGCCAGCAGCCTCCGGGGGGGGCACGTCCCAGATACGCAGTATTTT. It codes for CASSLRGGHVPDTQYF.

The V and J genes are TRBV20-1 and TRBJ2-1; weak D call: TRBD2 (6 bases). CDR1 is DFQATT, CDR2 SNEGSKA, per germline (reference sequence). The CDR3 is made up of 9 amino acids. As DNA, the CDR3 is TGCAGGGCCGGGGGTGAGCAGTTCTTC. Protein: CRAGGEQFF.

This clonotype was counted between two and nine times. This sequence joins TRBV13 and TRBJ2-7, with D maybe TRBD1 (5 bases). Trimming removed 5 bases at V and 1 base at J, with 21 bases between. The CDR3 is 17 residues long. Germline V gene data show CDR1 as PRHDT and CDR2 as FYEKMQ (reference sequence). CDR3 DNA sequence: TGTGCCAGCAGCCCCAGGGCCGAGGTACAAAAATCCTACGAGCAGTACTTC. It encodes CASSPRAEVQKSYEQYF.

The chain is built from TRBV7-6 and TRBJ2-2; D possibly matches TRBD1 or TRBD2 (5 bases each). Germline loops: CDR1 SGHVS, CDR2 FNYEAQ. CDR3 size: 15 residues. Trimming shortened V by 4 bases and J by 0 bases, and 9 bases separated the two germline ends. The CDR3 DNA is TGTGCCAGCAGCTCGGGACCGACGAACACCGGGGAGCTGTTTTTT. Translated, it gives CASSSGPTNTGELFF.

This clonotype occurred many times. DNA for the CDR3: TGTGCCAGCAGCCCCCGGACAGGGCGGAGTTCACCCCTCCACTTT. It translates to CASSPRTGRSSPLHF. The chain combines TRBV7-2 with TRBJ1-6, with 8 bases aligning to TRBD1. The CDR3 length is 15 residues. The V gene's germline CDR1 is SGHTA and CDR2 FQGNSA. J lost 9 bases, V lost 5 bases, and 9 bases had no gene match.

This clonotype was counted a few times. CDR3 protein: CASSLDRTTYEQYF. DNA for the CDR3: TGTGCCAGCAGCCTCGACAGGACCACCTACGAGCAGTACTTC. This chain uses TRBV5-6 with TRBJ2-7; TRBD1 might be the D (6 bases). V dropped 4 bases and J dropped 2 bases, with 13 bases sitting between them. CDR3 length: 14 amino acids. Looked up from germline, CDR1 is SGHDT and CDR2 is YYEEEE.

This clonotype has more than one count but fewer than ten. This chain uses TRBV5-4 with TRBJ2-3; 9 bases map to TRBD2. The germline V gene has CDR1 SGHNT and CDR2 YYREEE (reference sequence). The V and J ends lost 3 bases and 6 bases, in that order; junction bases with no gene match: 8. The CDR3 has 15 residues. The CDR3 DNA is TGTGCCAGCAGCTCCCCGGGACTAGCATCCGATACGCAGTATTTT. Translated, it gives CASSSPGLASDTQYF. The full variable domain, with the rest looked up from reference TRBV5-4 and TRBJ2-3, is ETGVTQSPTHLIKTRGQQVTLRCSSQSGHNTVSWYQQALGQGPQFIFQYYREEENGRGNFPPRFSGLQFPNYSSELNVNALELDDSALYLCASSSPGLASDTQYFGPGTRLTVL.

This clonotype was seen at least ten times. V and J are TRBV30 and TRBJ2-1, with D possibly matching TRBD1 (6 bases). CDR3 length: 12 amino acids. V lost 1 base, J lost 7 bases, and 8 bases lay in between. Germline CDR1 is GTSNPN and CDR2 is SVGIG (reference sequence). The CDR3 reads CAWSDRDNEQFF. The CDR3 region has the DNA TGTGCCTGGAGTGACAGGGATAATGAGCAGTTCTTC.

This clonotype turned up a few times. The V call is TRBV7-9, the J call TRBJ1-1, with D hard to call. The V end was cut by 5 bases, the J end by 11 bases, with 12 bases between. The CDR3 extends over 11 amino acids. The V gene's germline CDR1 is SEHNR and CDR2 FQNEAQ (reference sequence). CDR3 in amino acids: CASSRGLEAFF. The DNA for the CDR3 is TGTGCCAGCAGCCGAGGCTTGGAGGCTTTCTTT.

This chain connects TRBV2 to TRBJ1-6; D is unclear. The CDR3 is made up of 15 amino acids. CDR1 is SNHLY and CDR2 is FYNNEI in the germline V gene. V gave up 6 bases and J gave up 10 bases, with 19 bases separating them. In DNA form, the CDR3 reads TGTGCCAGCAGACCTTGGGAGAACCTGGACTCACCCCTCCACTTT. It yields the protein CASRPWENLDSPLHF.

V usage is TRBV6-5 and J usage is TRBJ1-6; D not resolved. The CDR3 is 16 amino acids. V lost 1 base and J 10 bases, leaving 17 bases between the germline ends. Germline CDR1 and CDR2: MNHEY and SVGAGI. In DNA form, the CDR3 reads TGTGCCAGCAGTTACTTCGACCCAAAGGCCGGATCACCCCTCCACTTT. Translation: CASSYFDPKAGSPLHF.

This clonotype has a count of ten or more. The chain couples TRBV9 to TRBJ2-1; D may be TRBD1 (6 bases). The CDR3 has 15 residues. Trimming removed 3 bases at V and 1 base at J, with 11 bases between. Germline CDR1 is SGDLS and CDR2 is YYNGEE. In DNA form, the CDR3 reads TGTGCCAGCAGCGGAGGACAGCGTTCCTACAATGAGCAGTTCTTC. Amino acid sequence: CASSGGQRSYNEQFF.

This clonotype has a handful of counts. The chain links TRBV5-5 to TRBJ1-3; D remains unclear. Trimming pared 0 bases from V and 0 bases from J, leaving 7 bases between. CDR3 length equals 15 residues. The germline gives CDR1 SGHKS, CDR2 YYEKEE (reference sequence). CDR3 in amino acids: CASSLGPASGNTIYF. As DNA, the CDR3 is TGTGCCAGCAGCTTGGGTCCAGCCTCTGGAAACACCATATATTTT.

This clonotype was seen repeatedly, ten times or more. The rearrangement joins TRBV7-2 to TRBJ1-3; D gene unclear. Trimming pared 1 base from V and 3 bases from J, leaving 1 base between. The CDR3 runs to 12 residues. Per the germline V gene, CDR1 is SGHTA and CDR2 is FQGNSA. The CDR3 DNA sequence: TGTGCCAGCAGCTTAGATGGAAACACCATATATTTT. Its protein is CASSLDGNTIYF.

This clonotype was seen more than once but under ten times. This CDR3 is CARPPSYRGETEAFF. CDR3 in DNA: TGCGCCAGGCCGCCCTCTTACAGGGGAGAAACTGAAGCTTTCTTT. This chain connects TRBV10-2 to TRBJ1-1; TRBD1 matches 7 bases. V was clipped by 9 bases and J by 5 bases; unmatched bases: 15. This CDR3 is 15 amino acids long. CDR1 and CDR2 (germline): WSHSY, SAAADI.

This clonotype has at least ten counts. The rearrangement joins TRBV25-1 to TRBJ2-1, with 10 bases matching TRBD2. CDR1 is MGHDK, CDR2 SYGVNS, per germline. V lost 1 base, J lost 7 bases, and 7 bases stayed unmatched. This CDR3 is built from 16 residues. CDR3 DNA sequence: TGTGCCAGCAGTGAATTTACTCTAGCGGGAGATAATGAGCAGTTCTTC. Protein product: CASSEFTLAGDNEQFF.

This CDR3 is CASSQNLQGISPLHF. CDR3 in DNA: TGCGCCAGCAGCCAGAACTTACAGGGGATTTCACCCCTCCACTTT. The V and J genes are TRBV4-3 and TRBJ1-6, with 7 bases that match TRBD1. Looked up from germline, CDR1 is LGHNA and CDR2 is YSLEER. This CDR3 is 15 amino acids long. V lost 3 bases to trimming and J lost 9 bases; unmatched junction nucleotides: 8.

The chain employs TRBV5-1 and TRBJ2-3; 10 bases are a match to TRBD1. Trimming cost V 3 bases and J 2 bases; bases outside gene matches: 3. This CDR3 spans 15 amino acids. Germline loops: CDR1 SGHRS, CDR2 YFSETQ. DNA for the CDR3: TGCGCCAGCAGCTGGGGACAGGGGTACACAGATACGCAGTATTTT. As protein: CASSWGQGYTDTQYF. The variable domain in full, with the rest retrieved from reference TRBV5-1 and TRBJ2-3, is KAGVTQTPRYLIKTRGQQVTLSCSPISGHRSVSWYQQTPGQGLQFLFEYFSETQRNKGNFPGRFSGRQFSNSRSEMNVSTLELGDSALYLCASSWGQGYTDTQYFGPGTRLTVL.

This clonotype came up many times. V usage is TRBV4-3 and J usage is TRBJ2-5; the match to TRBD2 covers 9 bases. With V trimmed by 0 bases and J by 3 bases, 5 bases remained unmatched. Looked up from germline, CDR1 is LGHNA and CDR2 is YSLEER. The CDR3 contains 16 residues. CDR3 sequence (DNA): TGCGCCAGCAGCCAAGATGCGGGGGGGCTCGAAGAGACCCAGTACTTC. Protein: CASSQDAGGLEETQYF.

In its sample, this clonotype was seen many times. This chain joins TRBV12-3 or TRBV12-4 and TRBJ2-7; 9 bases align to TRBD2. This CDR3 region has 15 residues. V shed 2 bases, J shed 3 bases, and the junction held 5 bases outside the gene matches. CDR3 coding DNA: TGTGCCAGCAGTTTATGGAGCGGGGGGAACTACGAGCAGTACTTC. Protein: CASSLWSGGNYEQYF.

CDR3 in DNA: TGTGCCAGCACAAGGGCGTCAGGGAGAGGTAGGGATGAGCAGTTCTTC. Residues: CASTRASGRGRDEQFF. The V gene is TRBV6-1, the J gene TRBJ2-1; D might be TRBD1 or TRBD2, each matching 5 bases. Trimming took off 7 bases at V and 8 bases at J, with 24 bases between the two ends. In germline, CDR1 is MNHNS, CDR2 SASEGT. The CDR3 sequence is 16 residues long.

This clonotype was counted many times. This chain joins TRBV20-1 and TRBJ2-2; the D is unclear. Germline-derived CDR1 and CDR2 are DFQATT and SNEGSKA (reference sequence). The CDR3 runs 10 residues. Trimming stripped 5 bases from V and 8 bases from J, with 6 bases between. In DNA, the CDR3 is TGCAGTGCTCCGGATGGGGAGCTGTTTTTT. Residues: CSAPDGELFF.

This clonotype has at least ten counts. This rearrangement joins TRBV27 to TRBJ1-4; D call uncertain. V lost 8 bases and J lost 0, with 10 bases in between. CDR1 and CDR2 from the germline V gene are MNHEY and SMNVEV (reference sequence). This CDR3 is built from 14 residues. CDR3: CASGRIATNEKLFF. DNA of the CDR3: TGTGCCAGCGGGAGGATCGCAACTAATGAAAAACTGTTTTTT.